The 29 T cell receptor beta chains reported below all come from one sample, sequenced in a study of blood T cell repertoires in COVID-19. TCRdb keeps only in-frame clones here, not all; method: immunoSEQ multiplex PCR. The table has roughly 100,000 clones, about 89% seen once. Specimen: peripheral blood. These receptors were obtained from an older woman with acute or convalescent COVID-19.

The gene calls are TRBV9 and TRBJ2-3; possible D gene TRBD1, 6 bases. CDR3 length equals 15 residues. The V end lost 1 base, the J end lost 8 bases, and 17 bases lay between the germline ends. Germline V gives CDR1 SGDLS, CDR2 YYNGEE. CDR3 bases: TGTGCCAGCAGCGTATCGTGGACAGCACAGGGTACGCAGTATTTT. Translating gives CASSVSWTAQGTQYF.

This clone was observed once. The chain couples TRBV7-8 to TRBJ1-3; no reliable D call. The CDR3 runs to 15 residues. V lost 0 bases and J 0 bases, leaving 6 bases between the germline ends. The germline V gene encodes CDR1 SGHVS and CDR2 FQNEAQ. The CDR3 coding sequence is TGTGCCAGCAGCTTAGCAGCGTCCTCTGGAAACACCATATATTTT. Protein sequence: CASSLAASSGNTIYF.

The chain employs TRBV28 and TRBJ2-5, with 7 nucleotides matching TRBD1. From germline, CDR1 is MDHEN and CDR2 SYDVKM. CDR3 length: 15 residues. V shed 6 bases and J 1 base; nucleotides not matched to a gene: 8. The CDR3 bases are TGTGCCAGCAGACGACAGGGAACGCTCCAAGAGACCCAGTACTTC. Encoded protein: CASRRQGTLQETQYF. Drawing the rest from reference TRBV28 and TRBJ2-5, the complete variable domain is DVKVTQSSRYLVKRTGEKVFLECVQDMDHENMFWYRQDPGLGLRLIYFSYDVKMKEKGDIPEGYSVSREKKERFSLILESASTNQTSMYLCASRRQGTLQETQYFGPGTRLLVL.

The chain joins TRBV2 to TRBJ1-3; D is uncertain. The germline V and J ends were trimmed by 2 bases and 0 bases, with 5 bases remaining between them. This CDR3 spans 14 amino acids. CDR1 and CDR2 from the germline V gene are SNHLY and FYNNEI. The chain's CDR3 is CASSEISSGNTIYF. The DNA for the CDR3 is TGTGCCAGCAGTGAAATCAGCTCTGGAAACACCATATATTTT.

The V and J genes are TRBV5-1 and TRBJ1-1, with TRBD1 matching over 8 bases. Germline CDR1 reads SGHRS; CDR2 reads YFSETQ. The CDR3 has 15 amino acids. After removal of 4 bases from V and 5 bases from J, the junction contained 10 bases not matched to a gene. The CDR3 DNA is TGCGCCAGCAGCGCGGCAGGGGGCATGAGGACTGAAGCTTTCTTT. Translated: CASSAAGGMRTEAFF.

V is TRBV19 and J is TRBJ2-1, with a weak D call TRBD2 (6 bases). The germline CDR1 and CDR2 sequences are LNHDA and SQIVND (reference sequence). The CDR3 runs to 15 residues. Trimming shortened V by 1 base and J by 6 bases, and 13 bases separated the two germline ends. The CDR3 is CASSIGGGKGNEQFF. CDR3 DNA sequence: TGTGCCAGTAGTATAGGAGGCGGGAAGGGCAATGAGCAGTTCTTC. Complete variable domain (other parts from reference TRBV19 and TRBJ2-1): DGGITQSPKYLFRKEGQNVTLSCEQNLNHDAMYWYRQDPGQGLRLIYYSQIVNDFQKGDIAEGYSVSREKKESFPLTVTSAQKNPTAFYLCASSIGGGKGNEQFFGPGTRLTVL.

The chain links TRBV7-5 to TRBJ2-1; TRBD2, the table's D call, was not compared with the DNA. TRBV7-5 is shown as a pseudogene. The length of the CDR3 is 15 residues. The CDR3 is CARSSVREGSNEQFF. CDR3 DNA: TGTGCCAGAAGCTCGGTTCGGGAGGGTAGCAATGAGCAGTTCTTC.

The chain combines TRBV7-9 with TRBJ1-1, with D possibly being TRBD1 (6 bases). The germline gives CDR1 SEHNR, CDR2 FQNEAQ (reference sequence). This CDR3 is 14 amino acids long. V was shortened by 5 bases and J by 1 base, with 11 bases between the two germline ends. CDR3: CASSPQQGNTEAFF. As DNA, the CDR3 is TGTGCCAGCAGCCCTCAACAGGGGAACACTGAAGCTTTCTTT.

The chain couples TRBV30 to TRBJ1-2; 9 bases map to TRBD1. The CDR3 length is 14 residues. V was pared by 3 bases and J by 2 bases, with 4 bases of the junction left unmatched. Germline V gene sequence: CDR1 GTSNPN, CDR2 SVGIG (reference sequence). CDR3 loop: CAWRDRGANYGYTF. For the CDR3, the DNA is TGTGCCTGGAGGGACAGGGGCGCAAACTATGGCTACACCTTC.

The J gene is TRBJ2-1, the V gene TRBV7-6; 8 nucleotides match TRBD2. The CDR3 is 15 amino acids. In germline, CDR1 is SGHVS, CDR2 FNYEAQ. V was pared by 1 base and J by 4 bases, with 3 bases of the junction left unmatched. CDR3 bases: TGTGCCAGCAGCTTAGTCCGGGAGGGATACAATGAGCAGTTCTTC. This codes for CASSLVREGYNEQFF. The full variable domain, rest sourced from reference TRBV7-6 and TRBJ2-1, is GAGVSQSPRYKVTKRGQDVALRCDPISGHVSLYWYRQALGQGPEFLTYFNYEAQQDKSGLPNDRFSAERPEGSISTLTIQRTEQRDSAMYRCASSLVREGYNEQFFGPGTRLTVL.

The chain is built from TRBV12-1 and TRBJ1-6. TRBV12-1 is designated a pseudogene. The CDR3 extends over 17 amino acids. CDR3 protein: CASSFLGFSSYNSPLHF. The CDR3 DNA reads as TGTGCCAGCAGCTTTCTCGGGTTCAGCTCCTATAATTCACCCCTCCACTTT.

This chain joins TRBV5-1 and TRBJ1-2; TRBD1 is a possible D gene (6 bases). The V gene lost 6 bases and the J gene lost 2 bases, with 11 bases spanning the gap. The CDR3 has 13 residues. Looked up from germline, CDR1 is SGHRS and CDR2 is YFSETQ. The CDR3 loop reads CASTSGQNYGYTF. In DNA, the CDR3 is TGCGCCAGCACCTCCGGACAGAACTATGGCTACACCTTC.

This sequence joins TRBV7-2 and TRBJ2-3, with D unresolved. This CDR3 region has 15 residues. From germline, CDR1 is SGHTA and CDR2 FQGNSA. Trimming took 1 base from V and 1 from J, leaving 9 bases between them. CDR3 amino acids: CASSLDLGRTDTQYF. CDR3 DNA sequence: TGTGCCAGCAGCTTAGACTTGGGCCGCACAGATACGCAGTATTTT. Together with reference TRBV7-2 and TRBJ2-3, the CDR3 gives the full variable domain: GAGVSQSPSNKVTEKGKDVELRCDPISGHTALYWYRQSLGQGLEFLIYFQGNSAPDKSGLPSDRFSAERTGGSVSTLTIQRTQQEDSAVYLCASSLDLGRTDTQYFGPGTRLTVL.

This chain uses TRBV27 with TRBJ2-7, with D possibly matching TRBD2 (6 bases). Germline loops: CDR1 MNHEY, CDR2 SMNVEV (reference sequence). V shed 6 bases and J shed 10 bases, with 22 bases lying between them. CDR3 length equals 14 residues. Here the CDR3 DNA reads TGTGCCAGCAGCCCGCTGGGGGGAGAGGTTGCCCAGTACTTC. Its translation: CASSPLGGEVAQYF.

In its sample, this clone was seen once. The gene calls are TRBV5-4 and TRBJ1-1; D gene uncertain. The V gene's germline CDR1 is SGHNT and CDR2 YYREEE (reference sequence). The CDR3 contains 13 residues. The germline V and J ends were trimmed by 1 base and 0 bases, with 4 bases remaining between them. This CDR3 reads CASSLPMNTEAFF. In DNA form, the CDR3 reads TGTGCCAGCAGCTTGCCTATGAACACTGAAGCTTTCTTT.

The chain employs TRBV6-1 and TRBJ1-1; TRBD1 is a possible D gene (6 bases). V gave up 0 bases and J gave up 4 bases, with 24 bases separating them. The CDR3 has 19 residues. Germline lookup yields CDR1 MNHNS and CDR2 SASEGT. CDR3 region: CASSEAPRWGQLRTTEAFF. Written as DNA, the CDR3 is TGTGCCAGCAGTGAAGCGCCACGTTGGGGGCAGTTACGGACCACTGAAGCTTTCTTT.

The CDR3 coding sequence is TGTGCCAGCAGTTTTATAGGGGGCAATTCACCCCTCCACTTT. This gives the protein CASSFIGGNSPLHF. The V and J genes are TRBV28 and TRBJ1-6; 7 bases line up with TRBD1. This CDR3 region has 14 residues. Germline V gives CDR1 MDHEN, CDR2 SYDVKM. With V trimmed by 3 bases and J by 7 bases, 3 bases remained unmatched.

This clone was counted a few times. The V call is TRBV21-1, the J call TRBJ1-5; TRBD1, the D gene given by the table, was not confirmed from the DNA. TRBV21-1 is recorded as a pseudogene. The length of the CDR3 is 15 residues. The CDR3 region is CASSKGQGSNQPQHF. The CDR3 DNA reads as TGTGCCAGCAGCAAAGGACAGGGGAGCAATCAGCCCCAGCATTTT.

The chain is built from TRBV6-1 and TRBJ2-3; 7 nucleotides match TRBD2. Germline loops: CDR1 MNHNS, CDR2 SASEGT. This CDR3 has 15 amino acids. V dropped 2 bases and J dropped 3; count of bases not matched to a gene: 5. CDR3 residues: CASSEYRRETDTQYF. CDR3 nucleotides: TGTGCCAGCAGTGAATATCGGCGGGAGACAGATACGCAGTATTTT.

This chain joins TRBV11-2 and TRBJ2-7; D perhaps matches TRBD1 (6 bases). Germline CDR1 and CDR2: SGHAT and FQNNGV. CDR3 length: 14 amino acids. V dropped 1 base and J dropped 6 bases, with 13 bases sitting between them. CDR3 nucleotide sequence: TGTGCCAGCAGCTTAGTAACGGGACAAGGCGAGCAGTACTTC. Translating it yields CASSLVTGQGEQYF.

This clone was observed once. The chain's CDR3 is CAARSRERNEQYF. The CDR3 DNA sequence: TGTGCGGCTCGGTCCAGGGAACGCAACGAGCAGTACTTC. This chain links TRBV3-1 (or the pseudogene TRBV3-2) with TRBJ2-7, with TRBD1 as a possible D gene (5 bases). The CDR3 runs 13 residues. CDR1 LGHDT and CDR2 YNNKEL come from the germline V gene (reference sequence).

This clone has more than one count but fewer than ten. V is TRBV4-1 and J is TRBJ2-7; the D is unclear. Trimming shortened V by 1 base and J by 0 bases, and 16 bases separated the two germline ends. This CDR3 is 17 amino acids long. Germline V gene lookup returns CDR1 MGHRA and CDR2 YSYEKL. The CDR3 coding sequence is TGCGCCAGCAGCCAAGGGCCCCCTGAAACCAGCTCCTACGAGCAGTACTTC. It encodes CASSQGPPETSSYEQYF.

The chain has TRBV13 and TRBJ1-3, with TRBD1 matching 7 bases. Germline loops: CDR1 PRHDT, CDR2 FYEKMQ (reference sequence). Germline trimming cut 5 bases from V and 3 bases from J; bases unmatched to any gene: 13. The CDR3 length is 17 residues. The CDR3 coding sequence is TGTGCCAGCAGCCGCATGCCAGGGGGGCAGCATGGAAACACCATATATTTT. As protein: CASSRMPGGQHGNTIYF. The full variable domain, completed using reference TRBV13 and TRBJ1-3, is AAGVIQSPRHLIKEKRETATLKCYPIPRHDTVYWYQQGPGQDPQFLISFYEKMQSDKGSIPDRFSAQQFSDYHSELNMSSLELGDSALYFCASSRMPGGQHGNTIYFGEGSWLTVV.

The chain combines TRBV7-8 with TRBJ2-7, with TRBD2 identical over 8 bases. Trimming cost V 5 bases and J 2 bases; bases outside gene matches: 5. The germline V gene has CDR1 SGHVS and CDR2 FQNEAQ. This CDR3 has 14 amino acids. The CDR3 DNA follows: TGTGCCAGCAGCCGAGGACTAGCAGCCTACGAGCAGTACGTC. Translating gives CASSRGLAAYEQYV.

A remark on this clone: This CDR3 fails to terminate in the conserved phenylalanine or tryptophan, so it likely reflects a read error. This chain links TRBV6-5 with TRBJ1-1; TRBD1 aligns across 8 bases. This CDR3 comprises 14 residues. The germline V gene has CDR1 MNHEY and CDR2 SVGAGI. J gave up 4 bases and V 4 bases, and 5 bases lay outside the gene matches. The CDR3 protein is CASSSRTGSTEAFS. The CDR3 DNA reads as TGTGCCAGCAGTTCCAGGACAGGGAGCACTGAAGCTTTCTCT.

The gene calls are TRBV13 and TRBJ1-3, with unresolved D. The V end was cut by 2 bases, the J end by 0 bases, with 11 bases between. Looked up from germline, CDR1 is PRHDT and CDR2 is FYEKMQ (reference sequence). The CDR3 contains 16 residues. The CDR3 protein is CASSLQLGSSGNTIYF. The CDR3 DNA reads TGTGCCAGCAGCTTACAGTTGGGCAGCTCTGGAAACACCATATATTTT.

V and J are TRBV9 and TRBJ1-1; D not certain. Per germline, CDR1 SGDLS and CDR2 YYNGEE. This CDR3 comprises 13 residues. Trimming removed 3 bases at V and 1 base at J, with 7 bases between. The CDR3 protein is CASSGAGNTEAFF. CDR3 nucleotide sequence: TGTGCCAGCAGCGGAGCGGGGAACACTGAAGCTTTCTTT.

The chain uses TRBV2 and TRBJ1-2, with TRBD1 as a possible D gene (6 bases). Germline CDR1 reads SNHLY; CDR2 reads FYNNEI. Trimming left V 5 bases short and J 0 bases short, with 16 bases between. The CDR3 consists of 16 residues. CDR3 nucleotide sequence: TGTGCCAGCAGTCCTTCCGACAGGCCTTCTAACTATGGCTACACCTTC. Translated: CASSPSDRPSNYGYTF.

The rearrangement links TRBV6-5 to TRBJ2-1; TRBD2 aligns across 10 bases. Germline CDR1 MNHEY, CDR2 SVGAGI. This CDR3 is built from 16 residues. The J segment lost 6 bases and the V segment lost 0 bases, leaving 5 bases of the junction unmatched. Written as DNA, the CDR3 is TGTGCCAGCAGTTACTCGCCTAGCGGGAGCCCCAATGAGCAGTTCTTC. It specifies CASSYSPSGSPNEQFF.